The 20 T cell receptor beta chains below all came from one sample that was sequenced in a study of T cell responses to AZD1222 COVID-19 vaccine. Measured with immunoSEQ multiplex PCR; TCRdb has only the in-frame clones, and not every one. The sample lists more than 150,000 clones, 90% occurring once. Specimen: peripheral blood, collected 28 days after the second AZD1222 dose. The receptors stem from an adult who received the AZD1222 COVID-19 vaccine.

The rearrangement joins TRBV25-1 to TRBJ1-1; 9 bases line up with TRBD1. CDR1 is MGHDK, CDR2 SYGVNS, per germline. Unmatched junction bases numbered 11, after V lost 7 bases and J lost 2 bases. This CDR3 region has 16 residues. CDR3 coding DNA: TGTGCCAGCAACCCCGGGACAGGGTGGTTCAACACTGAAGCTTTCTTT. Its translation is CASNPGTGWFNTEAFF.

This clone is a singleton in its sample. The rearrangement links TRBV2 to TRBJ1-2, with D unresolved. Germline V gene lookup returns CDR1 SNHLY and CDR2 FYNNEI. Trimming took off 5 bases at V and 2 bases at J, with 9 bases between the two ends. The CDR3 loop spans 13 amino acids. The CDR3: CASSKTPNYGYTF. The CDR3 nucleotides are TGTGCCAGCAGTAAGACACCCAACTATGGCTACACCTTC.

The V call is TRBV9, the J call TRBJ1-3; D is possibly TRBD1 (6 bases). The CDR3 consists of 18 residues. CDR1 and CDR2 (germline): SGDLS, YYNGEE. V lost 3 bases to trimming and J lost 0 bases, with 19 bases between them. The CDR3 DNA is TGTGCCAGCAGCGGCCTGGGGGACACCATTTACTCTGGAAACACCATATATTTT. This translates into CASSGLGDTIYSGNTIYF. Supplemented by reference TRBV9 and TRBJ1-3, the full variable domain reads DSGVTQTPKHLITATGQRVTLRCSPRSGDLSVYWYQQSLDQGLQFLIQYYNGEERAKGNILERFSAQQFPDLHSELNLSSLELGDSALYFCASSGLGDTIYSGNTIYFGEGSWLTVV.

J is TRBJ2-2 and V is TRBV6-5, with TRBD1 matching 8 bases. CDR3 length: 15 residues. Germline lookup yields CDR1 MNHEY and CDR2 SVGAGI. Trimming removed 6 bases from V and 3 bases from J; junction bases left unmatched: 6. The CDR3 nucleotides read TGTGCCAGCAGACTTGGACAGGGCGACACCGGGGAGCTGTTTTTT. It is translated as CASRLGQGDTGELFF.

V gene TRBV11-2 combines with J gene TRBJ1-6; D possibly corresponds to TRBD1 (6 bases). V was clipped by 4 bases and J by 7 bases, with 11 bases between them. The CDR3 runs to 14 residues. Germline lookup yields CDR1 SGHAT and CDR2 FQNNGV. CDR3 sequence: CASSSEGVNSPLHF. The CDR3 nucleotides read TGTGCCAGCAGCTCTGAGGGGGTAAATTCACCCCTCCACTTT.

This chain connects TRBV6-1 to TRBJ2-7, with 9 bases aligning to TRBD2. The CDR3 loop spans 14 amino acids. J was trimmed by 0 bases and V by 6 bases; bases with no gene match: 3. Germline values: CDR1 MNHNS, CDR2 SASEGT. CDR3 in DNA: TGTGCCAGCAGATTTAGCGGGAGCTCCTACGAGCAGTACTTC. Translation: CASRFSGSSYEQYF.

The chain employs TRBV15 and TRBJ1-1; D is undetermined. The V gene's germline CDR1 is LNHNV and CDR2 YYDKDF (reference sequence). Trimming took 1 base from V and 1 from J, leaving 19 bases between them. CDR3 length: 18 residues. The CDR3 sequence is CATSRGSPLKRSNTEAFF. Written as DNA, the CDR3 is TGTGCCACCAGCAGAGGTTCCCCCCTAAAGAGGTCGAACACTGAAGCTTTCTTT.

The chain recombines TRBV11-2 with TRBJ1-2, with D tentatively TRBD1 (5 bases). V was cut by 5 bases and J by 5 bases, with 9 bases left in between. This CDR3 has 12 residues. Germline CDR1 reads SGHAT; CDR2 reads FQNNGV. CDR3 bases: TGTGCCAGCAGCGGGGGACTGTATGGCTACACCTTC. It specifies CASSGGLYGYTF.

The rearrangement links TRBV9 to TRBJ2-7; possibly TRBD1 or TRBD2 for D (6 bases each). The germline CDR1 and CDR2 sequences are SGDLS and YYNGEE. This CDR3 is built from 13 residues. Trimming cost V 4 bases and J 5 bases, with 13 bases left between them. The CDR3 here is CASSPKGGNEQYF. The DNA for the CDR3 is TGTGCCAGCAGCCCCAAGGGGGGTAACGAGCAGTACTTC.

The V gene is TRBV3-1 (or the pseudogene TRBV3-2), the J gene TRBJ1-3; TRBD1 is a possible D gene (5 bases). The CDR3 loop spans 15 amino acids. CDR1 is LGHDT and CDR2 is YNNKEL in the germline V gene (reference sequence). V gave up 4 bases and J gave up 0 bases, with 10 bases separating them. CDR3 loop: CASSPDTNSGNTIYF. The CDR3 region has the DNA TGTGCCAGCAGCCCGGACACGAACTCTGGAAACACCATATATTTT.

The V gene is TRBV5-1, the J gene TRBJ1-1; 7 nucleotides match TRBD1. CDR1 and CDR2 (germline): SGHRS, YFSETQ. The CDR3 is made up of 15 amino acids. J lost 1 base, V lost 4 bases, and 7 bases had no gene match. This CDR3 is CASSLTGQPNTEAFF. The CDR3 DNA follows: TGCGCCAGCAGCCTCACGGGACAGCCGAACACTGAAGCTTTCTTT.

This clone occurred a few times. The V gene is TRBV5-6, the J gene TRBJ2-7; no reliable D call. The V gene lost 0 bases and the J gene lost 1 base, with 14 bases spanning the gap. Germline V lookup: CDR1 SGHDT, CDR2 YYEEEE. CDR3 length: 16 amino acids. The DNA for the CDR3 is TGTGCCAGCAGCTTGGACACAGCCCTTTTATCCTACGAGCAGTACTTC. Translated, it gives CASSLDTALLSYEQYF.

Concerning this clone itself: This sample includes further DNA sequences coding for the same CDR3. V and J are TRBV11-2 and TRBJ2-1; D is unresolved. CDR3 length: 13 amino acids. CDR1 is SGHAT, CDR2 FQNNGV, per germline. Trimming left V 1 base short and J 6 bases short, with 7 bases between. The CDR3 coding sequence is TGTGCCAGCAGCTTAGTAGGCGGCAATGAGCAGTTCTTC. As protein: CASSLVGGNEQFF.

This chain uses TRBV24-1 with TRBJ1-1, with TRBD1 matching 9 bases. The germline V gene has CDR1 KGHDR and CDR2 SFDVKD. The V segment lost 8 bases and the J segment 5 bases; nucleotides outside the gene matches: 5. This CDR3 contains 13 residues. CDR3 bases: TGTGCCACCAAAAAACAGGGGGCGACTGAAGCTTTCTTT. This sequence encodes CATKKQGATEAFF.

The gene calls are TRBV19 and TRBJ1-2; 9 bases align to TRBD1. This CDR3 region has 15 residues. The V gene end was trimmed by 5 bases and the J gene end by 8 bases; junction bases not matched to a gene: 12. Germline loops: CDR1 LNHDA, CDR2 SQIVND (reference sequence). CDR3 residues: CASSGWTGAFGGYTF. CDR3 sequence (DNA): TGTGCCAGTAGTGGATGGACAGGGGCCTTTGGGGGCTACACCTTC.

The chain uses TRBV18 and TRBJ1-1; perhaps TRBD1 as D (5 bases). The CDR3 extends over 17 amino acids. The V gene lost 1 base and the J gene lost 1 base, with 16 bases spanning the gap. Per the germline V gene, CDR1 is KGHSH and CDR2 is LQKENI. The CDR3 here is CASSPRVSRGANTEAFF. The CDR3 bases are TGTGCCAGCTCACCACGGGTCTCCCGTGGGGCGAACACTGAAGCTTTCTTT.

Turning to this clone: The sample contains more than one DNA sequence encoding this CDR3. The V and J genes are TRBV7-3 and TRBJ1-1; D unresolved. The germline CDR1 and CDR2 sequences are SGHTA and FQGTGA. Trimming removed 1 base at V and 2 bases at J, with 5 bases between. The CDR3 has 13 residues. The CDR3 protein is CASSLSLNTEAFF. The CDR3 DNA sequence: TGTGCCAGCAGCTTAAGCTTAAACACTGAAGCTTTCTTT.

This chain uses TRBV9 with TRBJ2-1; 10 positions match TRBD2. This CDR3 has 16 residues. V was pared by 0 bases and J by 8 bases, with 8 bases of the junction left unmatched. Germline V lookup: CDR1 SGDLS, CDR2 YYNGEE. CDR3 residues: CASSVGFSGRPDEQFF. In DNA, the CDR3 is TGTGCCAGCAGCGTAGGTTTTAGCGGGAGGCCCGATGAGCAGTTCTTC.

The chain has TRBV5-6 and TRBJ1-4; perhaps TRBD1 as D (5 bases). This CDR3 has 16 amino acids. Germline loops: CDR1 SGHDT, CDR2 YYEEEE. V lost 1 base, J lost 6 bases, and 16 bases lay in between. The CDR3 here is CASSLLSGPGDEKLFF. For the CDR3, the DNA is TGTGCCAGCAGCTTGTTATCGGGGCCGGGGGATGAAAAACTGTTTTTT. The variable domain in full, with the rest retrieved from reference TRBV5-6 and TRBJ1-4, is DAGVTQSPTHLIKTRGQQVTLRCSPKSGHDTVSWYQQALGQGPQFIFQYYEEEERQRGNFPDRFSGHQFPNYSSELNVNALLLGDSALYLCASSLLSGPGDEKLFFGSGTQLSVL.

This rearrangement joins TRBV27 to TRBJ1-5, with 9 bases aligning to TRBD1. V shed 2 bases, J shed 6 bases, and the junction held 5 bases outside the gene matches. Germline V gives CDR1 MNHEY, CDR2 SMNVEV (reference sequence). There are 15 residues in the CDR3. The CDR3, as DNA: TGTGCCAGCAGTTTAAGATTGGACAGGGGTCAGCCCCAGCATTTT. Translating gives CASSLRLDRGQPQHF.